Included here is one T cell receptor beta chain sequence, with context. Data came from immunoSEQ multiplex PCR; TCRdb stores just in-frame clones and leaves some out. The table lists 120,000 or so clones, approximately 90% of them singletons. The data belong to a study of PD-1 blockade in mismatch repair-deficient tumors. Germline trimming cut 4 bases from V and 6 bases from J; bases unmatched to any gene: 8. This CDR3 has 16 amino acids. This rearrangement joins TRBV5-3 to TRBJ1-5, with TRBD1 matching over 12 bases. TRBV5-3 falls under the ORF class, with uncertain function. Sequencing was performed on peripheral blood, taken 44 weeks after starting pembrolizumab. This TCR was recovered from an adult with mismatch repair-deficient cancer. CDR3 region: CARSTGTGGLGQPQHF. DNA of the CDR3: TGTGCCAGAAGCACCGGGACAGGGGGCTTAGGTCAGCCCCAGCATTTT.